This T cell receptor beta chain was obtained from a study of cytomegalovirus exposure and HLA in healthy donors. Study summary: Researchers found that about 84% of 350 to 500 genotyped donors fell within the Caucasian-associated ancestry cluster. Overall study findings and caveats: Reported findings show TCR beta sequences accurately forecast HLA-A and HLA-B alleles in most subjects.

On this clone itself: Its antigen is not known.

The primer mix had 60 Vbeta and 13 Jbeta primers. Data came from immunoSEQ multiplex PCR; TCRdb stores just in-frame clones and leaves some out. The sample records about 190,000 clones, under 85% being singletons. When sampled, the donors appeared nominally healthy, though they likely had unrecorded immune exposures. This receptor was obtained from a woman aged 18 to 35 in good health and CMV-seronegative. Input material: PBMCs.

The CDR3 DNA is TGCAGTGCTAAGGGGAACGGGGAGCTGTTTTTT. It is translated as CSAKGNGELFF. The chain links TRBV20-1 to TRBJ2-2, with D possibly matching TRBD1 (5 bases). Trimming took 4 bases from V and 7 from J, leaving 7 bases between them. The CDR3 spans 11 residues. The germline V gene has CDR1 DFQATT and CDR2 SNEGSKA (reference sequence).